What follows is one T cell receptor (beta chain) and its context. The CDR3 is made up of 14 amino acids. CDR1 and CDR2 (germline): SGHRS, YFSETQ. V was shortened by 4 bases and J by 3 bases, with 10 bases between the two germline ends. The sample is drawn from a study of blood T cell repertoires in COVID-19. Across the study: Some COVID-19 samples were acute and others convalescent; all came from the United States, Italy and Spain.

In the original analysis: Amplification from reference gene primers served as the basis for estimated nucleated cell counts. Clones were sequenced by immunoSEQ multiplex PCR, and TCRdb holds only the in-frame ones, with some missing. That table supplies the V and J calls and clone size; D and trimming were determined from the DNA. The sample gives about 190,000 clones, around 80% of which show up once; approximately 2.9% is in the top ten. The J gene is TRBJ2-2, the V gene TRBV5-1, with no clear D. The origin of this receptor is a woman of 80 years or more with active or convalescent COVID-19. The sample taken for sequencing was peripheral blood. Written as DNA, the CDR3 is TGCGCCAGCAGCAACACCCATTACACCGGGGAGCTGTTTTTT. Protein product: CASSNTHYTGELFF.